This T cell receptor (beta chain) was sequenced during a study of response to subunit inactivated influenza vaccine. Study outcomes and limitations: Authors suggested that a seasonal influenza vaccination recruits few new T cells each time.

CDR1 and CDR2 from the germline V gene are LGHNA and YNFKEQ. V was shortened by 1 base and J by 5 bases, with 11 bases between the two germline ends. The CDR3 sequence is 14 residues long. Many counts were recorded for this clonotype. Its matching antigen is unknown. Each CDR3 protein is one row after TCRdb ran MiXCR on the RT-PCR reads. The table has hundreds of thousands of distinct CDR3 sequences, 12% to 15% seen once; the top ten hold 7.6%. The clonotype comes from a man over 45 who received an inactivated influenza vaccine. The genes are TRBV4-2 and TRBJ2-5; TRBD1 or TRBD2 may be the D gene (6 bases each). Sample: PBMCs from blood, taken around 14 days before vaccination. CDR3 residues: CASSQGGGQETQYF. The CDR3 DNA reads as TGTGCCAGCAGCCAAGGTGGGGGGCAGGAGACCCAGTACTTC.